This TCR beta chain appears in the sequencing data of a study of T-cell memory formation after mild COVID-19. Germline-derived CDR1 and CDR2 are LGHNT and FRNRAP. The CDR3 runs to 12 residues. V lost 5 bases and J 10 bases, leaving 12 bases between the germline ends. TCRdb ran MiXCR on the 5' RACE reads and lists one entry per CDR3 protein. The sample has around 190,000 distinct CDR3 sequences, 18% seen once. The source material was PBMCs or a T cell subset sorted from them (not recorded which). The TCR originated in a man aged 18 to 29 who had mild COVID-19 (a few samples of this study predate the infection). Cell type and time point are not known. The chain links TRBV12-5 to TRBJ2-1, with a tentative D call TRBD2 (6 bases). CDR3 protein: CASGGSGREQFF. The CDR3 DNA sequence: TGTGCTAGTGGTGGAAGCGGGCGAGAGCAGTTCTTC.